A single sample gave rise to the 19 T cell receptor beta chains below, sequenced in a study of graft-versus-host responses after intestinal transplantation. Their specific antigens are unknown. Generated by immunoSEQ multiplex PCR, the TCRdb table keeps only in-frame clones and is missing some. The table records roughly 120,000 clones, around 92% of them present only once. The sequencing here drew on unstimulated CD8+ T cells sorted from spleen or lymph node cells, taken before transplant. The source of these receptors is a human donor who was the organ donor for an intestinal transplant.

The V call is TRBV7-2, the J call TRBJ2-5; 13 bases are shared with TRBD2. The J call is uncertain, as TRBJ2-7 better fits the DNA end. The V gene's germline CDR1 is SGHTA and CDR2 FQGNSA. The CDR3 covers 15 residues. In DNA, the CDR3 is TGTGCCAGCAGCCCTTGGACTAGCGGGAGCTACGAGCAGTACTTC. Residues: CASSPWTSGSYEQYF.

The V gene is TRBV11-2, the J gene TRBJ1-2, with D maybe TRBD1 (6 bases). Trimming left V 5 bases short and J 1 base short, with 20 bases between. The CDR3 contains 17 residues. CDR1 SGHAT and CDR2 FQNNGV come from the germline V gene. Here the CDR3 reads CASSPPGHYFYNYGYTF. The CDR3 DNA reads as TGTGCCAGCAGCCCCCCGGGACACTACTTCTATAACTATGGCTACACCTTC.

This chain uses TRBV6-6 with TRBJ2-3; D perhaps matches TRBD2 (6 bases). CDR1 is MNHNY, CDR2 SVGAGI, per germline (reference sequence). V lost 0 bases and J 4 bases, leaving 14 bases between the germline ends. This CDR3 contains 16 residues. CDR3 residues: CASSYSRRERADTQYF. The CDR3 nucleotides read TGTGCCAGCAGTTACTCGAGGCGGGAAAGGGCAGATACGCAGTATTTT.

The chain has TRBV5-1 and TRBJ1-1, with a tentative D call TRBD1 (6 bases). This CDR3 is 15 amino acids long. The germline V gene has CDR1 SGHRS and CDR2 YFSETQ. Trimming cost V 1 base and J 2 bases, with 12 bases left between them. The chain's CDR3 is CASSLIDGGNTEAFF. The CDR3 nucleotides read TGCGCCAGCAGCTTGATTGACGGGGGCAACACTGAAGCTTTCTTT.

The chain uses TRBV4-1 and TRBJ2-7, with no clear D. This CDR3 has 15 amino acids. Trimming pared 0 bases from V and 4 bases from J, leaving 13 bases between. Looked up from germline, CDR1 is MGHRA and CDR2 is YSYEKL. CDR3 region: CASSQEAGFTYEQYF. CDR3 bases: TGCGCCAGCAGCCAAGAGGCAGGATTTACTTACGAGCAGTACTTC.

The chain is built from TRBV12-5 and TRBJ2-7; D gene ambiguous. Deletions cut 4 bases from V and 2 bases from J, with 12 bases between. CDR1 is LGHNT, CDR2 FRNRAP, per germline. The CDR3 runs 14 residues. CDR3 in amino acids: CASGWTLQAYEQYF. The CDR3 bases are TGTGCTAGTGGTTGGACCCTTCAGGCCTACGAGCAGTACTTC. Filled out from reference TRBV12-5 and TRBJ2-7, the complete variable domain reads DARVTQTPRHKVTEMGQEVTMRCQPILGHNTVFWYRQTMMQGLELLAYFRNRAPLDDSGMPKDRFSAEMPDATLATLKIQPSEPRDSAVYFCASGWTLQAYEQYFGPGTRLTVT.

This rearrangement joins TRBV5-1 to TRBJ2-1; 16 nucleotides agree with TRBD2. The J segment lost 0 bases and the V segment lost 5 bases, leaving 8 bases of the junction unmatched. Germline V gene sequence: CDR1 SGHRS, CDR2 YFSETQ. This CDR3 is built from 19 residues. The CDR3 nucleotides read TGCGCCAGCAGATCGGGACTAGCGGGAGGGCTGAGCTCCTACAATGAGCAGTTCTTC. Its translation is CASRSGLAGGLSSYNEQFF.

The CDR3 protein is CASSPPGIDAYEQYF. The CDR3 bases are TGTGCCAGCAGCCCCCCCGGGATCGATGCCTACGAGCAGTACTTC. The chain uses TRBV7-9 and TRBJ2-7, with a weak D call TRBD2 (5 bases). CDR1 is SEHNR, CDR2 FQNEAQ, per germline (reference sequence). CDR3 length: 15 amino acids. Trimming took off 5 bases at V and 2 bases at J, with 16 bases between the two ends.

The table lists this clone with a count of one. The CDR3 region has the DNA TGTGCCAGCAGTTACGGCGGCAGCTATGGCTACACCTTC. It specifies CASSYGGSYGYTF. The V and J genes are TRBV6-5 and TRBJ1-2; no definite D call. Trimming cost V 2 bases and J 4 bases, with 8 bases left between them. The CDR3 runs 13 residues. From germline, CDR1 is MNHEY and CDR2 SVGAGI.

The rearrangement uses TRBV13 and TRBJ2-1; 8 nucleotides align to TRBD1. CDR3 length: 16 amino acids. Trimming took 5 bases from V and 3 from J; bases not matched to a gene: 9. Germline V CDR1 and CDR2: PRHDT, FYEKMQ (reference sequence). The CDR3 sequence: CASSPTSGQGYNEQFF. The CDR3 DNA reads as TGTGCCAGCAGCCCAACCTCTGGACAGGGCTACAATGAGCAGTTCTTC.

The rearrangement joins TRBV6-1 to TRBJ1-1; TRBD1 matches 8 bases. Trimming took 6 bases from V and 1 from J; bases not matched to a gene: 7. Germline-derived CDR1 and CDR2 are MNHNS and SASEGT. CDR3 size: 15 residues. CDR3 sequence reads: CASRELTGANTEAFF. Here the CDR3 DNA reads TGTGCCAGCAGGGAACTGACAGGGGCGAACACTGAAGCTTTCTTT.

This chain joins TRBV5-5 and TRBJ2-5; 13 bases line up with TRBD2. V lost 3 bases to trimming and J lost 5 bases; unmatched junction nucleotides: 16. CDR1 and CDR2 from the germline V gene are SGHKS and YYEKEE (reference sequence). CDR3 length: 19 amino acids. The CDR3 DNA reads TGTGCCAGCAGCTCAGCCGGGACTAGCGGGACATCGGCGCGGGAGACCCAGTACTTC. This encodes CASSSAGTSGTSARETQYF.

The rearrangement links TRBV27 to TRBJ1-5, with D unresolved. Germline lookup yields CDR1 MNHEY and CDR2 SMNVEV (reference sequence). The CDR3 loop spans 16 amino acids. Deletions cut 0 bases from V and 0 bases from J, with 9 bases between. The CDR3 DNA reads TGTGCCAGCAGTTTATCGACACCGTATAGCAATCAGCCCCAGCATTTT. As protein: CASSLSTPYSNQPQHF.

This clone has a single count. The chain couples TRBV5-5 to TRBJ1-1, with D possibly matching TRBD1 (6 bases). Germline CDR1 reads SGHKS; CDR2 reads YYEKEE (reference sequence). V lost 4 bases to trimming and J lost 1 base, with 8 bases between them. The CDR3 loop spans 13 amino acids. The CDR3 sequence: CASSDRRNTEAFF. The CDR3 DNA sequence: TGTGCCAGCAGCGACAGGAGGAACACTGAAGCTTTCTTT.

The chain joins TRBV28 to TRBJ1-5; the D gene is possibly TRBD1 (6 bases). The CDR3 has 13 residues. CDR1 and CDR2 from the germline V gene are MDHEN and SYDVKM. V was trimmed by 7 bases and J by 2 bases, leaving 9 bases between them. The DNA of the CDR3 is TGTGCCAGCACCTCAGGGGGCAATCAGCCCCAGCATTTT. It translates to CASTSGGNQPQHF.

The rearrangement uses TRBV5-4 and TRBJ1-2; D gene ambiguous. The CDR3 runs to 13 residues. Trimming stripped 1 base from V and 4 bases from J, with 8 bases between. CDR1 and CDR2 (germline): SGHNT, YYREEE (reference sequence). CDR3 bases: TGTGCCAGCAGCTTGTCCCCTCCCTATGGCTACACCTTC. Translation gives CASSLSPPYGYTF. Complete variable domain (other parts from reference TRBV5-4 and TRBJ1-2): ETGVTQSPTHLIKTRGQQVTLRCSSQSGHNTVSWYQQALGQGPQFIFQYYREEENGRGNFPPRFSGLQFPNYSSELNVNALELDDSALYLCASSLSPPYGYTFGSGTRLTVV.

The chain carries TRBV6-1 and TRBJ2-3, with unresolved D. Trimming shortened V by 3 bases and J by 4 bases, and 14 bases separated the two germline ends. The CDR3 consists of 15 residues. Germline CDR1 is MNHNS and CDR2 is SASEGT. The CDR3 protein is CASSDDLNPADTQYF. The CDR3 DNA reads TGTGCCAGCAGTGACGACTTGAACCCCGCAGATACGCAGTATTTT.

This chain uses TRBV15 with TRBJ2-3; D uncertain. The CDR3 spans 17 residues. Germline V gene data show CDR1 as LNHNV and CDR2 as YYDKDF (reference sequence). The V gene lost 1 base and the J gene lost 1 base, with 15 bases spanning the gap. CDR3 sequence reads: CATSRAYGLAGTDTQYF. The CDR3 DNA follows: TGTGCCACCAGCAGAGCCTACGGGTTGGCGGGCACAGATACGCAGTATTTT.

J is TRBJ1-2 and V is TRBV7-9; D uncertain. Trimming left V 3 bases short and J 6 bases short, with 14 bases between. Germline CDR1 is SEHNR and CDR2 is FQNEAQ (reference sequence). This CDR3 region has 14 residues. The CDR3 is CASSFPGNGDGYTF. The CDR3 coding sequence is TGTGCCAGCAGCTTTCCGGGAAACGGCGATGGCTACACCTTC.